These 28 T cell receptor beta chains were sequenced from one sample in a study of blood T cell repertoires in COVID-19. Using immunoSEQ multiplex PCR, the repertoire was profiled, and TCRdb retains in-frame clones only, with some absent. The table shows roughly 15,000 clones, with approximately 80% occurring only once. Sequencing input: peripheral blood. These receptors were taken from a woman in her 70s with active COVID-19.

J is TRBJ2-3 and V is TRBV18; TRBD1 matches at 11 bases. Germline trimming cut 2 bases from V and 2 bases from J; bases unmatched to any gene: 3. The CDR3 runs 16 residues. Germline V gene lookup returns CDR1 KGHSH and CDR2 LQKENI. The CDR3 bases are TGTGCCAGCTCACCAGGGACAGGGGGTTACACAGATACGCAGTATTTT. It specifies CASSPGTGGYTDTQYF.

The V call is TRBV27, the J call TRBJ2-5, with D perhaps TRBD2 (5 bases). This CDR3 comprises 14 residues. Trimming cost V 5 bases and J 5 bases, with 15 bases left between them. The germline V gene has CDR1 MNHEY and CDR2 SMNVEV (reference sequence). CDR3 loop: CASSPRARRETQYF. The CDR3 region has the DNA TGTGCCAGCAGTCCCCGGGCCAGGAGGGAGACCCAGTACTTC.

The CDR3 loop reads CASSVGQGNTGELFF. The CDR3 region has the DNA TGTGCCAGCAGTGTAGGACAGGGGAACACCGGGGAGCTGTTTTTT. The chain carries TRBV28 and TRBJ2-2, with 8 nucleotides matching TRBD1. The germline V gene encodes CDR1 MDHEN and CDR2 SYDVKM. The V gene end was trimmed by 5 bases and the J gene end by 1 base; junction bases not matched to a gene: 3. This CDR3 spans 15 amino acids.

The chain recombines TRBV7-2 with TRBJ2-7, with D possibly being TRBD2 (6 bases). V was cut by 5 bases and J by 4 bases, with 21 bases left in between. This CDR3 has 16 residues. Germline CDR1 is SGHTA and CDR2 is FQGNSA. CDR3 nucleotides: TGTGCCAGCAGCCCGGTCGGGGACTCGCAGACTTACGAGCAGTACTTC. Amino acids: CASSPVGDSQTYEQYF.

The rearrangement uses TRBV6-5 and TRBJ2-1; 8 positions agree with TRBD1. The germline V gene has CDR1 MNHEY and CDR2 SVGAGI. This CDR3 spans 15 amino acids. V lost 7 bases and J lost 6; bases outside the gene matches: 11. The CDR3 DNA follows: TGTGCCAGCACCAAAGACAGGGGTATCTCCAATGAGCAGTTCTTC. Translated, it gives CASTKDRGISNEQFF.

The chain links TRBV6-5 to TRBJ2-3; the match to TRBD2 covers 9 bases. In germline, CDR1 is MNHEY, CDR2 SVGAGI. V was pared by 5 bases and J by 2 bases, with 5 bases of the junction left unmatched. This CDR3 has 15 amino acids. In nucleotides, the CDR3 is TGTGCCAGCAGTACGCCGGGACTAGCCACAGATACGCAGTATTTT. Residues: CASSTPGLATDTQYF.

CDR3 nucleotide sequence: TGTGCCAGCAGCCTGACAGGCTGGAACACCGGGGAGCTGTTTTTT. This translates into CASSLTGWNTGELFF. The gene calls are TRBV5-5 and TRBJ2-2; D possibly corresponds to TRBD1 (6 bases). Trimming took 4 bases from V and 1 from J, leaving 11 bases between them. CDR3 size: 15 residues. Germline lookup yields CDR1 SGHKS and CDR2 YYEKEE (reference sequence).

The chain has TRBV11-3 and TRBJ2-3, with D perhaps matching TRBD1 (5 bases). This CDR3 comprises 14 residues. CDR1 is SGHNT and CDR2 is YENEEA in the germline V gene. V lost 1 base and J 0 bases, leaving 5 bases between the germline ends. DNA of the CDR3: TGTGCCAGCAGCTTAGGGGGCAGCACAGATACGCAGTATTTT. This codes for CASSLGGSTDTQYF.

The rearrangement links TRBV11-2 to TRBJ1-5; no reliable D call. Germline CDR1 is SGHAT and CDR2 is FQNNGV. The CDR3 has 14 residues. The V end lost 5 bases, the J end lost 1 base, and 9 bases lay between the germline ends. As DNA, the CDR3 is TGTGCCAGCAGCCTCGCGGGGAGCAATCAGCCCCAGCATTTT. As protein: CASSLAGSNQPQHF.

The rearrangement links TRBV21-1 to TRBJ1-1. TRBV21-1 is reported as a pseudogene. The CDR3 length is 16 residues. The CDR3 nucleotides read TGTGCCAGCAGCGTGTGGGAGTGGGATGAGGGCACTGAAGCTTTCTTT. It translates to CASSVWEWDEGTEAFF.

The rearrangement uses TRBV4-1 and TRBJ2-7; no definite D call. Trimming stripped 4 bases from V and 0 bases from J, with 7 bases between. Germline values: CDR1 MGHRA, CDR2 YSYEKL. The CDR3 is 13 amino acids. CDR3 DNA: TGCGCCAGCAGCCTATCTAGCTCCTACGAGCAGTACTTC. Its protein is CASSLSSSYEQYF.

This chain links TRBV27 with TRBJ1-5; 7 positions match TRBD1. Trimming at V came to 5 bases and at J to 6 bases, leaving 10 bases not matched to a gene. The CDR3 runs to 15 residues. CDR1 is MNHEY, CDR2 SMNVEV, per germline (reference sequence). The CDR3 nucleotides are TGTGCCAGCAGTCTACGGACAGGCGACGGTCAGCCCCAGCATTTT. Protein: CASSLRTGDGQPQHF.

This chain connects TRBV12-5 to TRBJ2-4; 7 nucleotides match TRBD2. Germline CDR1 reads LGHNT; CDR2 reads FRNRAP. Trimming at V came to 6 bases and at J to 8 bases, leaving 7 bases not matched to a gene. CDR3 length: 13 amino acids. The CDR3 protein is CASGPTSCDIQYF. CDR3 in DNA: TGTGCTAGTGGCCCGACTAGCTGCGACATTCAGTACTTC.

The gene calls are TRBV5-1 and TRBJ1-5, with D perhaps matching TRBD1 (5 bases). This CDR3 is built from 14 residues. Per germline, CDR1 SGHRS and CDR2 YFSETQ. V was clipped by 4 bases and J by 7 bases, with 15 bases between them. The CDR3 DNA sequence: TGCGCCAGCAGCCCCATGGAGCGGGGGCAGCCCCAGCATTTT. Protein sequence: CASSPMERGQPQHF.

J is TRBJ2-3 and V is TRBV9, with 8 positions matching TRBD1. Germline trimming cut 0 bases from V and 2 bases from J; bases unmatched to any gene: 2. Looked up from germline, CDR1 is SGDLS and CDR2 is YYNGEE. The CDR3 covers 15 residues. The CDR3 loop is CASSVGQGNTDTQYF. DNA of the CDR3: TGTGCCAGCAGCGTAGGACAGGGGAACACAGATACGCAGTATTTT.

The chain recombines TRBV21-1 with TRBJ1-4; the D call in the table, TRBD1, was not verified against the DNA. TRBV21-1 is listed as a pseudogene. The CDR3 consists of 15 residues. The CDR3 spells CASSVWTGVKEKLFF. In nucleotides, the CDR3 is TGTGCCAGCAGCGTTTGGACAGGGGTCAAGGAAAAACTGTTTTTT.

The chain joins TRBV6-4 to TRBJ2-7; 10 nucleotides align to TRBD2. The germline V gene has CDR1 MRHNA and CDR2 SNTAGT. Trimming removed 8 bases from V and 0 bases from J; junction bases left unmatched: 10. The CDR3 is 16 residues long. The DNA for the CDR3 is TGTGCCAGCCTGGGGATAGCGGGAGGTTCCTCCTACGAGCAGTACTTC. Residues: CASLGIAGGSSYEQYF.

The chain links TRBV5-1 to TRBJ2-7; tentative D call: TRBD2 (5 bases). This CDR3 region has 13 residues. V was pared by 4 bases and J by 3 bases, with 11 bases between. The germline V gene encodes CDR1 SGHRS and CDR2 YFSETQ. The CDR3 bases are TGCGCCAGCAGCCCCGGACTTAACTACGAGCAGTACTTC. Translated, it gives CASSPGLNYEQYF.

This rearrangement joins TRBV3-1 (or the pseudogene TRBV3-2) to TRBJ2-7, with D perhaps TRBD1 (6 bases). V gave up 4 bases and J gave up 4 bases, with 20 bases separating them. This CDR3 is built from 16 residues. Per the germline V gene, CDR1 is LGHDT and CDR2 is YNNKEL (reference sequence). CDR3 in DNA: TGTGCCAGCAGCCTACAAGGGATGGGGGACAAATACGAGCAGTACTTC. Translated, it gives CASSLQGMGDKYEQYF.

The rearrangement links TRBV6-5 to TRBJ1-4; 7 bases are shared with TRBD1. The CDR3 has 16 residues. J lost 3 bases, V lost 4 bases, and 8 bases had no gene match. Germline CDR1 MNHEY, CDR2 SVGAGI. The DNA for the CDR3 is TGTGCCAGCAGTTTGACAGGGATTCCACCTAATGAAAAACTGTTTTTT. Encoded protein: CASSLTGIPPNEKLFF.

The chain recombines TRBV3-1 (or the pseudogene TRBV3-2) with TRBJ2-1; possible D gene TRBD2, 7 bases. Per germline, CDR1 LGHDT and CDR2 YNNKEL (reference sequence). Between the trimmed V and J ends, which lost 4 bases and 2 bases, there was a span of 24 bases. CDR3 length: 19 amino acids. This chain's CDR3 is CASSPTIRGASRPYNEQFF. CDR3 nucleotide sequence: TGTGCCAGCAGCCCCACAATTCGGGGGGCGAGCCGTCCCTACAATGAGCAGTTCTTC.

The CDR3 DNA reads as TGTGCCATCAGTGTGACAGGGAACTATGGCTACACCTTC. This sequence encodes CAISVTGNYGYTF. This chain uses TRBV10-3 with TRBJ1-2, with 7 positions matching TRBD1. This CDR3 spans 13 amino acids. From germline, CDR1 is ENHRY and CDR2 SYGVKD. Trimming took 4 bases from V and 2 from J; bases not matched to a gene: 1.

This sequence joins TRBV5-1 and TRBJ2-7, with D perhaps matching TRBD2 (6 bases). Per the germline V gene, CDR1 is SGHRS and CDR2 is YFSETQ. V dropped 4 bases and J dropped 3 bases, with 14 bases sitting between them. The CDR3 contains 14 residues. This CDR3 is CASSGGTVSYEQYF. The CDR3 nucleotides are TGCGCCAGCAGCGGCGGGACGGTCAGCTACGAGCAGTACTTC.

The V and J genes are TRBV29-1 and TRBJ1-2; no clear D gene. Germline loops: CDR1 SQVTM, CDR2 ANQGSEA. Deletions cut 6 bases from V and 5 bases from J, with 16 bases between. This CDR3 has 13 amino acids. CDR3 sequence reads: CSVLTTTPYGYTF. CDR3 sequence (DNA): TGCAGCGTGCTGACTACGACACCATATGGCTACACCTTC.

This rearrangement joins TRBV2 to TRBJ2-1; 7 bases align to TRBD2. V lost 5 bases to trimming and J lost 7 bases; unmatched junction nucleotides: 5. The CDR3 is 13 residues long. Per the germline V gene, CDR1 is SNHLY and CDR2 is FYNNEI. The CDR3 sequence is CASSLAALNEQFF. DNA for the CDR3: TGTGCCAGCAGTCTAGCGGCCTTAAATGAGCAGTTCTTC.

J is TRBJ2-1 and V is TRBV29-1, with D possibly matching TRBD1 (5 bases). CDR3 length: 14 amino acids. CDR1 and CDR2 (germline): SQVTM, ANQGSEA. V gave up 6 bases and J gave up 5 bases, with 17 bases separating them. The CDR3: CSVRDRKVNNEQFF. The CDR3, as DNA: TGCAGCGTCCGCGACAGAAAAGTGAACAATGAGCAGTTCTTC.

This clone came up a few times. The chain has TRBV29-1 and TRBJ2-4; possible D gene TRBD2, 5 bases. Trimming took off 0 bases at V and 2 bases at J, with 17 bases between the two ends. The CDR3 runs 17 residues. CDR1 and CDR2 from the germline V gene are SQVTM and ANQGSEA. CDR3 residues: CSVEDMVLGLTKNIQYF. The CDR3 DNA sequence: TGCAGCGTTGAAGACATGGTACTAGGATTAACCAAAAACATTCAGTACTTC. Drawing the rest from reference TRBV29-1 and TRBJ2-4, the complete variable domain is SAVISQKPSRDICQRGTSLTIQCQVDSQVTMMFWYRQQPGQSLTLIATANQGSEATYESGFVIDKFPISRPNLTFSTLTVSNMSPEDSSIYLCSVEDMVLGLTKNIQYFGAGTRLSVL.

The genes are TRBV4-3 and TRBJ2-7; D remains ambiguous. Trimming left V 0 bases short and J 6 bases short, with 9 bases between. The CDR3 extends over 13 amino acids. From germline, CDR1 is LGHNA and CDR2 YSLEER. CDR3 sequence: CASSQDLLGEQYF. As DNA, the CDR3 is TGCGCCAGCAGCCAAGATCTTCTCGGCGAGCAGTACTTC.